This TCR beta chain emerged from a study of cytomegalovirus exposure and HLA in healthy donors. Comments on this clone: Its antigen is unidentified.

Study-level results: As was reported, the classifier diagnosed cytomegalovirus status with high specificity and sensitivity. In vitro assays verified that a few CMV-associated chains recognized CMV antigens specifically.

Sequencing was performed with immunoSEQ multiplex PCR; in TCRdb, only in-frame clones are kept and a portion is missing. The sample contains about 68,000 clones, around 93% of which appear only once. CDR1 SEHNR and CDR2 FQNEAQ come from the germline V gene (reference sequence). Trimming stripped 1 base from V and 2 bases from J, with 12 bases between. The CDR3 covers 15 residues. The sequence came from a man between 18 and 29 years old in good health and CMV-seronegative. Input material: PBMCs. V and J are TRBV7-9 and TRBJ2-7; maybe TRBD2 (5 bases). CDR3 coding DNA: TGTGCCAGCAGCTTAGGCGGAGCCGGGGCCTACGAGCAGTACTTC. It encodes CASSLGGAGAYEQYF. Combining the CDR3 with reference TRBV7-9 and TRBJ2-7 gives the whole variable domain DTGVSQNPRHKITKRGQNVTFRCDPISEHNRLYWYRQTLGQGPEFLTYFQNEAQLEKSRLLSDRFSAERPKGSFSTLEIQRTEQGDSAMYLCASSLGGAGAYEQYFGPGTRLTVT.